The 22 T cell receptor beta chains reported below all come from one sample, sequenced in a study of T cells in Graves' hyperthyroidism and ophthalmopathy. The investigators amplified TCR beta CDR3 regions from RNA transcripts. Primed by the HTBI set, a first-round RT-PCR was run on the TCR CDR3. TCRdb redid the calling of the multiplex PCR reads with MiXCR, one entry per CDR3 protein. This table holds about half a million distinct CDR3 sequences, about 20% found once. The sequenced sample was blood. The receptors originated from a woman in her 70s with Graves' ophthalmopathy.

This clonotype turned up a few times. This chain's CDR3 is CASSWAAGGNYEQYF. Written as DNA, the CDR3 is TGCGCCAGCAGCTGGGCGGCAGGGGGGAACTACGAGCAGTACTTC. V gene TRBV5-1 combines with J gene TRBJ2-7; tentative D call: TRBD1 (7 bases). Trimming pared 3 bases from V and 3 bases from J, leaving 16 bases between. Germline assignment: CDR1 SGHRS and CDR2 YFSETQ. This CDR3 has 15 amino acids.

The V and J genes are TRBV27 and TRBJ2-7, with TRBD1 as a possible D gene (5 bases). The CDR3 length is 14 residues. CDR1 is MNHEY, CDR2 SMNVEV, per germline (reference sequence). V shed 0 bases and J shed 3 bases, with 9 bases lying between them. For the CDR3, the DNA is TGTGCCAGCAGTTTATCTGGGGCAGACTACGAGCAGTACTTC. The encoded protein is CASSLSGADYEQYF.

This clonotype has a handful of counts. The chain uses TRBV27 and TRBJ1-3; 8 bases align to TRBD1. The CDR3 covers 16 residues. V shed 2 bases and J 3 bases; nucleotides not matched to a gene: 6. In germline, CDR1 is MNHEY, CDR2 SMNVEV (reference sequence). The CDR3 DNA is TGTGCCAGCAGTTTACCGGACAGGGTGCGTGGAAACACCATATATTTT. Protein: CASSLPDRVRGNTIYF.

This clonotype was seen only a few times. This CDR3 is CASSPRTSGYETQYF. CDR3 sequence (DNA): TGTGCCAGCAGCCCTCGGACTAGCGGGTACGAGACCCAGTACTTC. This rearrangement joins TRBV3-1 to TRBJ2-5; 11 bases match TRBD2. The germline gives CDR1 LGHDT, CDR2 YNNKEL (reference sequence). The CDR3 extends over 15 amino acids. V shed 4 bases and J 5 bases; nucleotides not matched to a gene: 6.

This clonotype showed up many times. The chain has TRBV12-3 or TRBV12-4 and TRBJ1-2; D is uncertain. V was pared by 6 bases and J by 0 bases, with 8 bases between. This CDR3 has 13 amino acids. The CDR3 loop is CASRDTANYGYTF. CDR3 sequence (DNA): TGTGCCAGCAGGGATACAGCTAACTATGGCTACACCTTC.

The CDR3 bases are TGCAGTGCTAGAGAGATGGGGTTTAGCACAGATACGCAGTATTTT. It translates to CSAREMGFSTDTQYF. This sequence joins TRBV20-1 and TRBJ2-3; the D is unclear. CDR1 is DFQATT and CDR2 is SNEGSKA in the germline V gene (reference sequence). The CDR3 totals 15 residues. Trimming took 0 bases from V and 0 from J, leaving 10 bases between them.

CDR3 DNA: TGCGCCAGCAGCCCCAGACAGGGGAAAGAGACCCAGTACTTC. Encoded protein: CASSPRQGKETQYF. V gene TRBV5-1 combines with J gene TRBJ2-5; 8 positions agree with TRBD1. The CDR3 loop spans 14 amino acids. Germline CDR1 reads SGHRS; CDR2 reads YFSETQ. The V and J ends lost 4 bases and 3 bases, in that order; junction bases with no gene match: 5.

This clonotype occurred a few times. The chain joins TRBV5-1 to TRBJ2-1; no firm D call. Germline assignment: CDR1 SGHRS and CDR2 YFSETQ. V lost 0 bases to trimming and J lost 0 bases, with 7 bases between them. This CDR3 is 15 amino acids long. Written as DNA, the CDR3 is TGCGCCAGCAGCTTGGTCAGGAGCTCCTACAATGAGCAGTTCTTC. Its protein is CASSLVRSSYNEQFF.

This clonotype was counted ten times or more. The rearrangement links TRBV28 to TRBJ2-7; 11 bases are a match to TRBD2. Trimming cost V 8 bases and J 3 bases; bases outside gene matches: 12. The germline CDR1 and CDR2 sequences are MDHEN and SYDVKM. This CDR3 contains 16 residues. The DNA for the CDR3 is TGTGCCAGCCGGAAGGTTCGAACTAGCGGGAGCTACGAGCAGTACTTC. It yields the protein CASRKVRTSGSYEQYF.

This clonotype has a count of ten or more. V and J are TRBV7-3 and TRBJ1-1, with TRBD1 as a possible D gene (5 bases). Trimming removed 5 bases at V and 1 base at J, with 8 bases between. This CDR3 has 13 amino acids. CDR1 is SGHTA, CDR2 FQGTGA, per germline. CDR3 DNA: TGTGCCAGCAGCCGGACAAGGAACACTGAAGCTTTCTTT. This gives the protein CASSRTRNTEAFF.

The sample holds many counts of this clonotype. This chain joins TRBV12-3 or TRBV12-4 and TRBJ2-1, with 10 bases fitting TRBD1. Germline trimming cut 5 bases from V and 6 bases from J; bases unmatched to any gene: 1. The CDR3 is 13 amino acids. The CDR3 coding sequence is TGTGCCAGCAGTAGGACAGGGGGCAATGAGCAGTTCTTC. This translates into CASSRTGGNEQFF.

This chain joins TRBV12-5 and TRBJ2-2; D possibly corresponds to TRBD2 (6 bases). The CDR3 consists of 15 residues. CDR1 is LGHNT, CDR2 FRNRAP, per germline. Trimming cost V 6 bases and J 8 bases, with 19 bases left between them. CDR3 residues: CASGRVEGLAGELFF. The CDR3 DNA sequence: TGTGCTAGTGGAAGGGTGGAGGGATTGGCGGGGGAGCTGTTTTTT.

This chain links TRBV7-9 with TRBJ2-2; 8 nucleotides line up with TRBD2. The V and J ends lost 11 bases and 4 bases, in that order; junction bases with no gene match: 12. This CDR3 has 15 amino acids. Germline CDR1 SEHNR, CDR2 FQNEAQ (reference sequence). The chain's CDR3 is CASLREGGVTGELFF. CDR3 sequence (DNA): TGTGCCTCGCTCCGGGAGGGCGGGGTCACCGGGGAGCTGTTTTTT.

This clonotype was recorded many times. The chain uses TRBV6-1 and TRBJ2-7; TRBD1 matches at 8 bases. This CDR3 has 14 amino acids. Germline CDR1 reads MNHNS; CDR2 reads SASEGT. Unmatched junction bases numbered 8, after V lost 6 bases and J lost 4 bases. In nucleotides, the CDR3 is TGTGCCAGCAGCATCGCGGACAGGGCTTACGAGCAGTACTTC. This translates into CASSIADRAYEQYF.

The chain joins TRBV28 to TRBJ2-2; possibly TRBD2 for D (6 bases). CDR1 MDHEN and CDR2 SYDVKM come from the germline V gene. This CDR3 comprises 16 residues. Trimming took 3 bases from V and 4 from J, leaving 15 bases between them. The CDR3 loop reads CASSFFRGGGTGELFF. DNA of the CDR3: TGTGCCAGCAGTTTTTTTCGGGGAGGTGGCACCGGGGAGCTGTTTTTT.

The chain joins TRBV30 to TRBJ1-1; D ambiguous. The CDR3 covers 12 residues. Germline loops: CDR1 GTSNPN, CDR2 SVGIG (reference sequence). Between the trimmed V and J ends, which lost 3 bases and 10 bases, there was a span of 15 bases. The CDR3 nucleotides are TGTGCCTGGAGCCCAGGAACTTTGACAGCTTTCTTT. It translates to CAWSPGTLTAFF.

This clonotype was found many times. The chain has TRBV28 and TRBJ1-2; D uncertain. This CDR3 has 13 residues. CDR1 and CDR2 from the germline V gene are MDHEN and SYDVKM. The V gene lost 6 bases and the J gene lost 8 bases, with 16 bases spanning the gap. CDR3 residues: CASRGGAKGGYTF. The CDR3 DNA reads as TGTGCCAGCAGGGGCGGCGCGAAGGGAGGCTACACCTTC.

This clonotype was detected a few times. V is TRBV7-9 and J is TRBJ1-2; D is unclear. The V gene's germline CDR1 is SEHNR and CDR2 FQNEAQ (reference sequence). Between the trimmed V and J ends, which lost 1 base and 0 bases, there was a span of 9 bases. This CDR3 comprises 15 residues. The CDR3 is CASSLEEASNYGYTF. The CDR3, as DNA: TGTGCCAGCAGCTTAGAGGAGGCTTCTAACTATGGCTACACCTTC.

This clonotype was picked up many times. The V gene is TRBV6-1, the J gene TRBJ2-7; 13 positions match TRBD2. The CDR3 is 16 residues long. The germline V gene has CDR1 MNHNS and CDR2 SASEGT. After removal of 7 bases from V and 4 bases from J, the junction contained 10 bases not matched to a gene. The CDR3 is CASTRTGTSGTYEQYF. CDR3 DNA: TGTGCCAGCACCCGAACCGGGACTAGCGGGACATACGAGCAGTACTTC.

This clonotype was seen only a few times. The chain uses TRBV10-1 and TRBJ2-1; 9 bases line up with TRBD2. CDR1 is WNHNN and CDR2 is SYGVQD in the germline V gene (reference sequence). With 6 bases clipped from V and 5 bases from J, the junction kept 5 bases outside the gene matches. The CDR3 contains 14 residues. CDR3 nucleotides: TGCGCCAGCAGCGGGACTAGCCTCAACAATGAGCAGTTCTTC. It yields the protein CASSGTSLNNEQFF.

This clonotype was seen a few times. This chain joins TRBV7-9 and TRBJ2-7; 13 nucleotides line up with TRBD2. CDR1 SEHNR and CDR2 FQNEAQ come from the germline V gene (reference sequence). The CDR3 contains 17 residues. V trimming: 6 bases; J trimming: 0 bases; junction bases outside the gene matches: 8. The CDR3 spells CASRRGLAGANSYEQYF. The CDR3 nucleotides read TGTGCCAGCAGAAGAGGACTAGCGGGAGCGAACTCCTACGAGCAGTACTTC.

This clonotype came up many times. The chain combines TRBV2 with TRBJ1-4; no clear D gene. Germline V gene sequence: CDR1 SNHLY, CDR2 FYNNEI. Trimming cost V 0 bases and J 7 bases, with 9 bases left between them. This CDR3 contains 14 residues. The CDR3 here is CASSEALRSEKLFF. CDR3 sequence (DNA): TGTGCCAGCAGTGAAGCGTTGAGGAGTGAAAAACTGTTTTTT.